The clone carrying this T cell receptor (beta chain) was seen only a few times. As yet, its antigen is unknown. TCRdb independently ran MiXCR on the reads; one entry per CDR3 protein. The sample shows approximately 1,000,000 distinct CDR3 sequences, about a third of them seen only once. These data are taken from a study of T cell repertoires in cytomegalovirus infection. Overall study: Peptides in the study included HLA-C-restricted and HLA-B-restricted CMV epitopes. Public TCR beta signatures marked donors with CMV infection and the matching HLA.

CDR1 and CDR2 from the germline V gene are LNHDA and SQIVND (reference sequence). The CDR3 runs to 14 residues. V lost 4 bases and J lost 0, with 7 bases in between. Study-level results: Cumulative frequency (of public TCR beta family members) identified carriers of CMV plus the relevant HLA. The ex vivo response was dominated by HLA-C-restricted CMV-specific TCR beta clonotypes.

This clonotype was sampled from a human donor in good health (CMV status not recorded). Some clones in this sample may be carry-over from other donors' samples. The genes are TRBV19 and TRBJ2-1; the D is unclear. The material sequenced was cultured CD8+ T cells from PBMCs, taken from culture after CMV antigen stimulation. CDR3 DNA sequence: TGTGCCAGTAGTACAGCACTCTCCTACAATGAGCAGTTCTTC. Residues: CASSTALSYNEQFF. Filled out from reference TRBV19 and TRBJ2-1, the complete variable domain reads DGGITQSPKYLFRKEGQNVTLSCEQNLNHDAMYWYRQDPGQGLRLIYYSQIVNDFQKGDIAEGYSVSREKKESFPLTVTSAQKNPTAFYLCASSTALSYNEQFFGPGTRLTVL.